This T cell receptor (beta chain) was obtained from a study of blood T cell repertoires in COVID-19. In the study's own analysis: Reference gene primers were amplified, and this amplification served to estimate nucleated cell counts. Some clones are missing from TCRdb's copy, which holds only in-frame ones; the method was immunoSEQ multiplex PCR. V and J calls and clone size are as listed in that table; D and trimming were resolved from the DNA. The repertoire holds hundreds of thousands of clones, with roughly 90% as singletons. Of note for this clone: Additional DNA sequences in this sample encode the identical CDR3.

The CDR3 extends over 16 amino acids. Germline CDR1 is KGHSH and CDR2 is LQKENI. Trimming removed 0 bases from V and 3 bases from J; junction bases left unmatched: 4. The sample comprised peripheral blood. The rearrangement uses TRBV18 and TRBJ2-2; 7 bases fit TRBD1. The sequence was collected from a man younger than 35 with COVID-19, enrolled during active disease. The DNA of the CDR3 is TGTGCCAGCTCACCACCAGGGGGCAGAGACACCGGGGAGCTGTTTTTT. Protein: CASSPPGGRDTGELFF.